The sequence of this TCR beta chain was determined in a study of T cells in Graves' hyperthyroidism and ophthalmopathy. Trimming removed 6 bases from V and 5 bases from J, with 17 bases in between. This CDR3 contains 14 residues. What was amplified from RNA transcripts were TCR beta CDR3 regions. With the HTBI primer set, the TCR CDR3 went through a first round of RT-PCR. From the multiplex PCR reads, TCRdb called clonotypes with MiXCR, one entry per CDR3 protein. In the table there are around 450,000 distinct CDR3 sequences, 15% to 18% of which are singletons. Fresh peripheral blood, approximately 10 ml, yielded the PBMCs. This clonotype was detected many times.

The chain uses TRBV12-3 or TRBV12-4 and TRBJ2-7; D is possibly TRBD1 or TRBD2 (5 bases each). This receptor was obtained from a woman aged 18-30 years with Graves' hyperthyroidism. Material: blood. Here the CDR3 reads CASSRDARRDEQYF. Here the CDR3 DNA reads TGTGCCAGCAGCCGGGACGCACGAAGGGACGAGCAGTACTTC.